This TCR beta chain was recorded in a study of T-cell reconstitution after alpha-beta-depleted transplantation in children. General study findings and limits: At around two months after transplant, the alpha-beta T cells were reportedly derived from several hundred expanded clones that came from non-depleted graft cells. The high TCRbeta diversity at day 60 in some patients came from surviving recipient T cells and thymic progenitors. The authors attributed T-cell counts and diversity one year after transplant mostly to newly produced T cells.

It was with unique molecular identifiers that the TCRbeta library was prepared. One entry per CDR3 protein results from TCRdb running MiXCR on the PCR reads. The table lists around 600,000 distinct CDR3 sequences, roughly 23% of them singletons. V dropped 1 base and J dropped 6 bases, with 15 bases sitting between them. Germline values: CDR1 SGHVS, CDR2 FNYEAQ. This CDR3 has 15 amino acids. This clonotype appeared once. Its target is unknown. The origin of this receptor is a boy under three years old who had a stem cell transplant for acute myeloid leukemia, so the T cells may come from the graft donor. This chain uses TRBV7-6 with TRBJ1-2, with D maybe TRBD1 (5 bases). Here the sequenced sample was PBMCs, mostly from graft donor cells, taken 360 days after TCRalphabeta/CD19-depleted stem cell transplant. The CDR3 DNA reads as TGTGCCAGCAGCTTAGAGGCCGGGGGTACGGATGGCTACACCTTC. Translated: CASSLEAGGTDGYTF. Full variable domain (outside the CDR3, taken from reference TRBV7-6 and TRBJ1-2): GAGVSQSPRYKVTKRGQDVALRCDPISGHVSLYWYRQALGQGPEFLTYFNYEAQQDKSGLPNDRFSAERPEGSISTLTIQRTEQRDSAMYRCASSLEAGGTDGYTFGSGTRLTVV.